This entry features one T cell receptor (beta chain) sequence. The antigen this receptor binds is unknown. Base qualities are not provided; no much larger clone lies one nucleotide away. The entry originates in a study of blood T cell repertoires in COVID-19 (dated by TCRdb to 2020 to 2022). For the wider study: Samples covering the acute and convalescent phases of COVID-19 were provided by collaborators in the United States, Italy and Spain. The prospective study material was composed of cDNA or gDNA derived from T cells, B-cell-depleted T cells, or PBMCs. The dataset comprised deeply sampled blood TCRbeta repertoires from subjects exposed to, actively infected with, or recovered from COVID-19. The repertoires were released in a freely available public database intended as a resource for research on the immune response to SARS-CoV-2. The samples were drawn from two sources: the first 160 participants of the ongoing ImmuneRACE study, and some 1,300 subjects contributed by 6 global collaborators. Nearly every sample came with metadata listing a de-identified subject ID, COVID-19 status, age in years and sex. Where available, HLA class I and class II types were taken from metadata supplied by the sample provider and were not determined by assay-based typing.

TCRbeta CDR3 regions were amplified from genomic DNA using the immunoSEQ Assay, a bias-controlled multiplex PCR. Per the original workflow: The number of nucleated cells in each sample was estimated by amplification of reference gene primers within the assay. To quantify the absolute abundance of each unique TCRbeta CDR3 rearrangement, sequence reads were collapsed and filtered. Productive Simpson clonality was computed per sample as the square root of Simpson's diversity index over productive rearrangements. This immuneACCESS table, as held by TCRdb, lists in-frame sequences with V and J called but not all clones. Of the missing ones, under half trace to an unresolved V gene in checked studies; the others have no known cause. That table gives V, J and clone size, and the DNA gave D and trimming. A total of about 300,000 clones appear in this sample, 85% of them only once. The ten top clones hold around 2.3% of the sample.

Participants in the prospective study were aged about 18 to 100 years, lived in some 24 United States geographic areas, and enrolled through a virtual design. In the prospective study, cohorts were assigned on the basis of participant-reported clinical history obtained from a screening survey and a study questionnaire. For ImmuneRACE Cohort 3, a participant was defined as recovered based on two consecutive negative NP/OP PCR tests, clearance by a healthcare professional, or resolution of symptoms. In the prospective study, mobile phlebotomists collected whole blood, serum and a nasopharyngeal or oropharyngeal swab from each participant. Prospective study participants could optionally give additional blood draws and questionnaires over a roughly 2-month period. Blood samples from the prospective study were shipped frozen or at room temperature prior to DNA extraction. The CDR3 contains 14 residues, cysteine and phenylalanine counted. The only DNA kept is the CDR3, 42 bases in frame from the first base. V loses 6 bases at its end and J loses 7 bases; junction bases beyond the gene matches: 6. Per the germline V gene (reference sequence), MNHNY is the CDR1 and SVGAGI is the CDR2.

Summary of the overall study and its limitations: The quantity of clinical and demographic metadata differed by source and by participant and was supplied without curation.

The chain is made from TRBV6-6 and TRBJ2-7; TRBD2 lines up with 13 middle nucleotides. This sequence originates from a woman aged 45-65 years who had recovered from COVID-19. Sequenced: PBMCs or T cells enriched from blood (not recorded which). The sequenced DNA: TGTGCCAGCAGGACTAGCGGGAGGAGGCGGGAGCAGTACTTC. Protein translation: CASRTSGRRREQYF.